The rows below give T cell receptor beta chains drawn from one sample of a study of blood T cells in healthy people across ages. TCRdb re-analysed the 5' RACE reads in MiXCR, keeping a single row per CDR3 protein. The sample includes around 1,900,000 distinct CDR3 sequences, around 42% of them seen just once. The sequenced sample was blood. These receptors were collected from a human donor in good health. Both conserved end residues are part of each CDR3. D genes are given only for firm matches. Only part of the rows carry a size: once, few, many, or a class if the clone is expanded.

d_gene: .; j_gene: TRBJ1-1; abundance: .; v_gene: TRBV7-2; CDR3aa: CASSLGAAAYLTEAFF; CDR3nt: TGTGCCAGCAGCTTAGGGGCGGCAGCCTATCTCACTGAAGCTTTCTTT
d_gene: .; j_gene: TRBJ2-5; abundance: .; v_gene: TRBV29-1; CDR3aa: CSVELRFQETQYF; CDR3nt: TGCAGCGTTGAATTACGGTTCCAAGAGACCCAGTACTTC
d_gene: TRBD2; j_gene: TRBJ2-7; abundance: few; v_gene: TRBV3-1; CDR3aa: CASSQAALAGIYEQYF; CDR3nt: TGTGCCAGCAGCCAAGCTGCACTAGCGGGGATCTACGAGCAGTACTTC
d_gene: TRBD1; j_gene: TRBJ2-3; abundance: .; v_gene: TRBV7-2; CDR3aa: CASRLRGITDTQYF; CDR3nt: TGTGCCAGCAGACTCAGGGGGATAACAGATACGCAGTATTTT
d_gene: .; j_gene: TRBJ1-6; abundance: .; v_gene: TRBV7-3; CDR3aa: CASSLEPLHLNSPLHF; CDR3nt: TGTGCCAGCAGCTTAGAACCTCTTCATCTTAATTCACCCCTCCACTTT
d_gene: .; j_gene: TRBJ2-7; abundance: .; v_gene: TRBV5-7; CDR3aa: CASSLAWQLAYEQYF; CDR3nt: TGTGCCAGCAGCTTGGCTTGGCAGCTAGCCTACGAGCAGTACTTC
d_gene: TRBD2; j_gene: TRBJ2-1; abundance: many; v_gene: TRBV25-1; CDR3aa: CASMGTSGINEQFF; CDR3nt: TGTGCCAGCATGGGGACTAGCGGAATCAATGAGCAGTTCTTC
d_gene: .; j_gene: TRBJ1-6; abundance: many; v_gene: TRBV7-8; CDR3aa: CASSFSSSYNSPLHF; CDR3nt: TGTGCCAGCAGCTTTTCGAGCTCCTATAATTCACCCCTCCACTTT
d_gene: .; j_gene: TRBJ1-2; abundance: few; v_gene: TRBV28; CDR3aa: CASSPQGSGYYGYTF; CDR3nt: TGTGCCAGCAGTCCGCAGGGTTCGGGGTACTATGGCTACACCTTC
d_gene: .; j_gene: TRBJ1-2; abundance: few; v_gene: TRBV7-2; CDR3aa: CASSPNGGALNYGYTF; CDR3nt: TGTGCCAGCAGCCCCAACGGGGGGGCCCTAAACTATGGCTACACCTTC
d_gene: .; j_gene: TRBJ2-1; abundance: .; v_gene: TRBV20-1; CDR3aa: CSSDIGTYNEQFF; CDR3nt: TGCAGCAGCGACATAGGAACGTACAACGAGCAGTTCTTC
d_gene: .; j_gene: TRBJ2-5; abundance: .; v_gene: TRBV20-1; CDR3aa: CSARLAGDQETQYF; CDR3nt: TGCAGTGCTAGATTGGCCGGGGACCAAGAGACCCAGTACTTC
d_gene: .; j_gene: TRBJ1-2; abundance: many; v_gene: TRBV10-3; CDR3aa: CAIGGTSKGSNYGYTF; CDR3nt: TGTGCCATAGGGGGAACTTCCAAAGGCTCTAACTATGGCTACACCTTC
d_gene: .; j_gene: TRBJ2-3; abundance: .; v_gene: TRBV6-5; CDR3aa: CASSYSPGGLSSTDTQYF; CDR3nt: TGTGCCAGCAGTTACTCTCCAGGGGGACTATCTAGCACAGATACGCAGTATTTT
d_gene: .; j_gene: TRBJ2-4; abundance: .; v_gene: TRBV4-1; CDR3aa: CASSQGGAGAKNIQYF; CDR3nt: TGCGCCAGCAGCCAAGGGGGCGCGGGGGCCAAAAACATTCAGTACTTC
d_gene: .; j_gene: TRBJ1-2; abundance: .; v_gene: TRBV12-3/TRBV12-4; CDR3aa: CAGSGSYYTF; CDR3nt: TGTGCCGGCAGTGGAAGCTACTACACCTTC
d_gene: .; j_gene: TRBJ2-6; abundance: .; v_gene: TRBV10-3; CDR3aa: CAISERIMRTQSSGANVLTF; CDR3nt: TGTGCCATCAGTGAAAGAATAATGAGGACTCAGAGCTCTGGGGCCAACGTCCTGACTTTC
d_gene: .; j_gene: TRBJ1-5; abundance: .; v_gene: TRBV20-1; CDR3aa: CSARDRRLGNQPQHF; CDR3nt: TGCAGTGCTAGAGATCGGAGGCTCGGCAATCAGCCCCAGCATTTT
d_gene: .; j_gene: TRBJ2-3; abundance: .; v_gene: TRBV7-2; CDR3aa: CASNRDPSTDTQYF; CDR3nt: TGTGCCAGCAATAGAGATCCCTCCACAGATACGCAGTATTTT
d_gene: .; j_gene: TRBJ1-2; abundance: few; v_gene: TRBV29-1; CDR3aa: CSVYTAYGYTF; CDR3nt: TGCAGCGTTTACACCGCTTATGGCTACACCTTC
d_gene: TRBD1; j_gene: TRBJ2-3; abundance: .; v_gene: TRBV4-3; CDR3aa: CASSQNRGNTQYF; CDR3nt: TGCGCCAGCAGCCAAAACAGGGGAAACACGCAGTATTTT
d_gene: TRBD2; j_gene: TRBJ2-7; abundance: .; v_gene: TRBV20-1; CDR3aa: CSARNSRASGAGYEQYF; CDR3nt: TGCAGTGCTAGAAATTCCCGGGCTAGCGGGGCTGGGTACGAGCAGTACTTC
d_gene: TRBD2; j_gene: TRBJ2-1; abundance: few; v_gene: TRBV4-3; CDR3aa: CASSLTSGRHNEQFF; CDR3nt: TGCGCCAGCAGCCTTACTAGCGGGAGACACAATGAGCAGTTCTTC
d_gene: TRBD2; j_gene: TRBJ2-7; abundance: .; v_gene: TRBV9; CDR3aa: CASSLTGLPYEQYF; CDR3nt: TGTGCCAGCAGTCTAACGGGACTACCCTACGAGCAGTACTTC
d_gene: TRBD1; j_gene: TRBJ2-7; abundance: .; v_gene: TRBV7-2; CDR3aa: CASSRSPGQIGYEQYF; CDR3nt: TGTGCCAGCAGCCGTTCTCCGGGACAGATAGGATACGAGCAGTACTTC
d_gene: TRBD2; j_gene: TRBJ2-1; abundance: .; v_gene: TRBV6-5; CDR3aa: CASSLQGGRGGNEQFF; CDR3nt: TGTGCCAGCAGTCTCCAGGGGGGGCGGGGGGGGAATGAGCAGTTCTTC
d_gene: .; j_gene: TRBJ2-1; abundance: few; v_gene: TRBV9; CDR3aa: CASSPRRDQNRHEQFF; CDR3nt: TGTGCCAGCAGCCCCCGGAGGGACCAAAACCGCCATGAGCAGTTCTTC
d_gene: .; j_gene: TRBJ1-1; abundance: .; v_gene: TRBV20-1; CDR3aa: CSADSQVTEAFF; CDR3nt: TGCAGTGCTGACTCCCAGGTCACTGAAGCTTTCTTT
d_gene: .; j_gene: TRBJ1-1; abundance: .; v_gene: TRBV7-9; CDR3aa: CASSLPVGGMAFF; CDR3nt: TGTGCCAGCAGCTTACCCGTGGGCGGGATGGCTTTCTTT
d_gene: .; j_gene: TRBJ1-5; abundance: .; v_gene: TRBV15; CDR3aa: CATSRVDRRDQPQHF; CDR3nt: TGTGCCACCAGCAGAGTGGACCGGAGGGATCAGCCCCAGCATTTT
d_gene: .; j_gene: TRBJ2-7; abundance: few; v_gene: TRBV5-1; CDR3aa: CASSFKLQEPKNIYEQYF; CDR3nt: TGCGCCAGCAGCTTTAAACTACAGGAGCCTAAGAACATCTACGAGCAGTACTTC
d_gene: .; j_gene: TRBJ1-1; abundance: few; v_gene: TRBV29-1; CDR3aa: CSVVIGGPNTEAFF; CDR3nt: TGTAGCGTTGTAATCGGGGGTCCGAACACTGAAGCTTTCTTT
d_gene: .; j_gene: TRBJ1-1; abundance: .; v_gene: TRBV10-3; CDR3aa: CAISESAPGRGNTEAFF; CDR3nt: TGTGCCATCAGTGAGTCGGCCCCCGGTCGGGGGAACACTGAAGCTTTCTTT
d_gene: .; j_gene: TRBJ2-7; abundance: .; v_gene: TRBV2; CDR3aa: CAGGWTEDYEQYF; CDR3nt: TGTGCCGGCGGTTGGACAGAAGACTACGAGCAGTACTTC
d_gene: .; j_gene: TRBJ1-2; abundance: many; v_gene: TRBV7-9; CDR3aa: CASSLAGLGYGYTF; CDR3nt: TGTGCCAGCAGTTTAGCGGGGCTCGGCTATGGCTACACCTTC
d_gene: .; j_gene: TRBJ2-1; abundance: .; v_gene: TRBV4-3; CDR3aa: CASSQVCGPTSYNEQFF; CDR3nt: TGCGCCAGCAGCCAAGTGTGTGGCCCCACCTCCTACAATGAGCAGTTCTTC
d_gene: TRBD1; j_gene: TRBJ1-1; abundance: .; v_gene: TRBV27; CDR3aa: CASIRRPGTGFTEAFF; CDR3nt: TGTGCCAGCATCCGACGGCCCGGGACAGGGTTTACTGAAGCTTTCTTT
d_gene: TRBD1; j_gene: TRBJ2-1; abundance: .; v_gene: TRBV15; CDR3aa: CATSREQGSYNEQFF; CDR3nt: TGTGCCACTAGCAGAGAACAGGGGTCCTACAATGAGCAGTTCTTC
d_gene: .; j_gene: TRBJ2-1; abundance: once; v_gene: TRBV4-1; CDR3aa: CASKAFGGPGLEQFF; CDR3nt: TGCGCCAGCAAAGCTTTTGGGGGGCCGGGGTTAGAGCAGTTCTTC
d_gene: .; j_gene: TRBJ2-5; abundance: few; v_gene: TRBV5-1; CDR3aa: CASSLVGDSETQYF; CDR3nt: TGCGCCAGCAGCTTGGTAGGGGATTCAGAGACCCAGTACTTC
d_gene: TRBD1; j_gene: TRBJ2-3; abundance: .; v_gene: TRBV5-1; CDR3aa: CASSLKGARGGDTQYF; CDR3nt: TGCGCCAGCAGCTTGAAGGGGGCTAGAGGGGGAGATACGCAGTATTTT
d_gene: .; j_gene: TRBJ2-1; abundance: .; v_gene: TRBV6-2/TRBV6-3; CDR3aa: CASSYSWVLLGLAPWQFF; CDR3nt: TGTGCCAGCAGTTACTCGTGGGTTTTATTGGGACTCGCCCCCTGGCAGTTCTTC
d_gene: .; j_gene: TRBJ2-2; abundance: .; v_gene: TRBV28; CDR3aa: CASSFMGDAGELFF; CDR3nt: TGTGCCAGCAGTTTCATGGGGGACGCCGGGGAGCTGTTTTTT
d_gene: TRBD2; j_gene: TRBJ2-2; abundance: .; v_gene: TRBV14; CDR3aa: CASSPPGTSENTGELFF; CDR3nt: TGTGCCAGCAGCCCACCCGGGACTAGCGAGAACACCGGGGAGCTGTTTTTT
d_gene: .; j_gene: TRBJ2-1; abundance: few; v_gene: TRBV2; CDR3aa: CASSEDGGQSSYNEQFF; CDR3nt: TGTGCCAGCAGTGAAGACGGTGGACAGAGCTCCTACAATGAGCAGTTCTTC
d_gene: .; j_gene: TRBJ1-4; abundance: few; v_gene: TRBV5-1; CDR3aa: CASSTGGDEKLFF; CDR3nt: TGCGCCAGCAGCACCGGAGGGGATGAAAAACTGTTTTTT
d_gene: .; j_gene: TRBJ1-4; abundance: few; v_gene: TRBV9; CDR3aa: CASSGRGETNEKLFF; CDR3nt: TGTGCCAGCAGCGGGCGAGGGGAAACTAATGAAAAACTGTTTTTT